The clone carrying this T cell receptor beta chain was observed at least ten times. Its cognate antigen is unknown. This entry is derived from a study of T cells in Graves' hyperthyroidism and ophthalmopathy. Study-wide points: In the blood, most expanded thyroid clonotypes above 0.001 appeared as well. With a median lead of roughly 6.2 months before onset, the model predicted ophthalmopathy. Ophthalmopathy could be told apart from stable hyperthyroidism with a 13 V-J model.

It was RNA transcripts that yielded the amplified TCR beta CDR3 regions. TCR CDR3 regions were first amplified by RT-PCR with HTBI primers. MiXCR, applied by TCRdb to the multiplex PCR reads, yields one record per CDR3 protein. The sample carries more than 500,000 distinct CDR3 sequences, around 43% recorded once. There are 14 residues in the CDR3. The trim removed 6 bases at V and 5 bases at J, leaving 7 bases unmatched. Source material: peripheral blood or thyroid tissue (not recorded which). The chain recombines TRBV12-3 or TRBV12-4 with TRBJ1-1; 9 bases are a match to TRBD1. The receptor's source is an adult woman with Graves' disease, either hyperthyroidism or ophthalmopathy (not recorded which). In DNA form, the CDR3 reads TGTGCCAGCAGCTGGACAGGGGATAGAACTGAAGCTTTCTTT. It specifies CASSWTGDRTEAFF.